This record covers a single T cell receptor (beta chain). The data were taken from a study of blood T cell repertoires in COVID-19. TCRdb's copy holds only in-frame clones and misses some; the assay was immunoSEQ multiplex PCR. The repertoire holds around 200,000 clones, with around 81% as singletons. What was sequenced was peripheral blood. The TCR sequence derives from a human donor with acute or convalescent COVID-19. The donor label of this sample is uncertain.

The CDR3, as DNA: TGCGCCAGCAGTGAGGGGACAGCCTCTGGAAACACCATATATTTT. Translation gives CASSEGTASGNTIYF. The rearrangement uses TRBV10-1 and TRBJ1-3, with 7 bases that match TRBD1. The germline V gene has CDR1 WNHNN and CDR2 SYGVQD (reference sequence). There are 15 residues in the CDR3. The junction had 1 base not matched to a gene; V was cut back by 2 bases and J by 0 bases.